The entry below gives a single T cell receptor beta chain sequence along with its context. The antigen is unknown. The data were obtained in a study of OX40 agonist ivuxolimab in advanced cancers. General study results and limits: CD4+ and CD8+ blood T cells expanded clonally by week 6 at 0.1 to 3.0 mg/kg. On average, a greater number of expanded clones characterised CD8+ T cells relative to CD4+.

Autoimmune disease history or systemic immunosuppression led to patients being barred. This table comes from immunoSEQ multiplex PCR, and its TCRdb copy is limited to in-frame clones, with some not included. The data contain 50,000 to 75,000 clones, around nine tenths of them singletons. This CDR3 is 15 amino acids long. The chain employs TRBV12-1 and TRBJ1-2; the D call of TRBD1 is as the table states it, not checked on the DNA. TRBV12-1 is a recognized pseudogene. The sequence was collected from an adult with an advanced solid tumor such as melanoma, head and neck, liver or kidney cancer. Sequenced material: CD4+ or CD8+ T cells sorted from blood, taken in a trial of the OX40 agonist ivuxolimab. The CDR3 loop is CASSFDRGLNYGYTF. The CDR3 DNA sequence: TGTGCCAGCAGCTTCGACAGGGGCCTAAACTATGGCTACACCTTC.